One sample yielded the 31 T cell receptor beta chains listed below, sequenced in a study of T-cell reconstitution after alpha-beta-depleted transplantation in children. The authors prepared the TCRbeta library with unique molecular identifiers. TCRdb processed the PCR reads anew with MiXCR; each CDR3 protein has one entry. The sample consists of 400,000 to 450,000 distinct CDR3 sequences, 43% of them appearing once. The sequences come from PBMCs, collected before TCRalphabeta/CD19-depleted stem cell transplant. These receptor sequences come from a girl aged 2 to 9 with aplastic anemia, due to receive a stem cell transplant.

This chain connects TRBV5-6 to TRBJ2-6; D unclear. V was trimmed by 4 bases and J by 0 bases, leaving 11 bases between them. The length of the CDR3 is 16 residues. CDR1 is SGHDT and CDR2 is YYEEEE in the germline V gene. The CDR3 sequence is CASSPPGRSGANVLTF. The CDR3 coding sequence is TGTGCCAGCAGCCCTCCGGGTCGCTCTGGGGCCAACGTCCTGACTTTC.

The V gene is TRBV30, the J gene TRBJ2-2, with TRBD1 as a possible D gene (5 bases). Trimming took off 2 bases at V and 2 bases at J, with 15 bases between the two ends. Germline V gene sequence: CDR1 GTSNPN, CDR2 SVGIG (reference sequence). The length of the CDR3 is 16 residues. This CDR3 is CAWSQGSRINTGELFF. CDR3 in DNA: TGTGCCTGGAGTCAGGGTTCCCGAATTAACACCGGGGAGCTGTTTTTT. The entire variable domain, with the rest obtained from reference TRBV30 and TRBJ2-2, is as follows: SQTIHQWPATLVQPVGSPLSLECTVEGTSNPNLYWYRQAAGRGLQLLFYSVGIGQISSEVPQNLSASRPQDRQFILSSKKLLLSDSGFYLCAWSQGSRINTGELFFGEGSRLTVL.

The V gene is TRBV14, the J gene TRBJ2-5; 12 bases match TRBD2. The CDR3 has 15 amino acids. Germline trimming cut 4 bases from V and 4 bases from J; bases unmatched to any gene: 4. Germline V gives CDR1 SGHDN, CDR2 FVKESK. The CDR3 bases are TGTGCCAGCAGCCTAATGGGACTAGCGGGAGAGACCCAGTACTTC. This encodes CASSLMGLAGETQYF. Together with reference TRBV14 and TRBJ2-5, the CDR3 gives the full variable domain: EAGVTQFPSHSVIEKGQTVTLRCDPISGHDNLYWYRRVMGKEIKFLLHFVKESKQDESGMPNNRFLAERTGGTYSTLKVQPAELEDSGVYFCASSLMGLAGETQYFGPGTRLLVL.

The V gene is TRBV20-1, the J gene TRBJ2-7, with a weak D call TRBD1 (5 bases). V dropped 6 bases and J dropped 2 bases, with 14 bases sitting between them. Germline lookup yields CDR1 DFQATT and CDR2 SNEGSKA (reference sequence). The CDR3 runs to 13 residues. The CDR3 region is CSASPIGAYEQYF. In DNA, the CDR3 is TGCAGTGCAAGCCCGATAGGGGCCTACGAGCAGTACTTC.

As for this clonotype: A single base separates this from a much larger clone, so it may be a read error. The chain combines TRBV29-1 with TRBJ2-7; possible D gene TRBD2, 6 bases. Germline V gene data show CDR1 as SQVTM and CDR2 as ANQGSEA. V was trimmed by 5 bases and J by 3 bases, leaving 11 bases between them. The CDR3 loop spans 12 amino acids. The CDR3 DNA follows: TGCAGCGTTCAAGGAGGGGACTACGAGCAGTACTTC. Amino acid sequence: CSVQGGDYEQYF.

This clonotype appeared a few times. V gene TRBV5-1 combines with J gene TRBJ1-6; D call uncertain. The CDR3 is made up of 13 amino acids. Germline V lookup: CDR1 SGHRS, CDR2 YFSETQ. Between the trimmed V and J ends, which lost 9 bases and 7 bases, there was a span of 14 bases. The CDR3 nucleotides read TGCGCCACCGCCGCCAAGGAAAATTCACCCCTCCACTTT. Protein: CATAAKENSPLHF.

This clonotype was detected only once. The chain links TRBV3-1 to TRBJ2-1; D may be TRBD1 or TRBD2 (5 bases each). V was shortened by 4 bases and J by 8 bases, with 21 bases between the two germline ends. Germline V gene lookup returns CDR1 LGHDT and CDR2 YNNKEL (reference sequence). This CDR3 spans 16 amino acids. The CDR3 nucleotides read TGTGCCAGCAGCCGAAACCGGGACGATAATTACGATGAGCAGTTCTTC. Encoded protein: CASSRNRDDNYDEQFF.

The table lists this clonotype with a few counts. The V call is TRBV24-1, the J call TRBJ2-3; D gene ambiguous. Germline V lookup: CDR1 KGHDR, CDR2 SFDVKD. The CDR3 has 15 amino acids. Trimming stripped 3 bases from V and 1 base from J, with 10 bases between. This chain's CDR3 is CATSDIGHGTDTQYF. The CDR3 DNA follows: TGTGCCACCAGTGATATAGGTCACGGCACAGATACGCAGTATTTT.

The V gene is TRBV23-1, the J gene TRBJ2-3; maybe TRBD1 (6 bases). TRBV23-1 has ORF status, its function being uncertain. The CDR3 runs to 15 residues. Trimming shortened V by 6 bases and J by 2 bases, and 15 bases separated the two germline ends. CDR3 loop: CASRERQESTDTQYF. The CDR3 nucleotides are TGCGCCAGCAGAGAAAGACAGGAGTCCACAGATACGCAGTATTTT.

The sample holds many counts of this clonotype. This chain joins TRBV12-3 or TRBV12-4 and TRBJ2-7; 9 positions agree with TRBD2. V lost 3 bases and J lost 5; bases outside the gene matches: 2. This CDR3 has 13 residues. CDR3 sequence: CASSFGLANEQYF. CDR3 DNA sequence: TGTGCCAGCAGTTTCGGACTAGCGAACGAGCAGTACTTC.

Many counts were recorded for this clonotype. The V call is TRBV20-1, the J call TRBJ1-6, with TRBD1 matching over 9 bases. The V gene end was trimmed by 3 bases and the J gene end by 7 bases; junction bases not matched to a gene: 1. From germline, CDR1 is DFQATT and CDR2 SNEGSKA (reference sequence). The CDR3 covers 13 residues. The CDR3 bases are TGCAGTGCTAGCGGGACAGGGAATTCACCCCTCCACTTT. Translating it yields CSASGTGNSPLHF.

Here the CDR3 DNA reads TGCAGTGCTAGAGAGGACTCAGGGAGCTCCTACAATGAGCAGTTCTTC. This sequence encodes CSAREDSGSSYNEQFF. The rearrangement uses TRBV20-1 and TRBJ2-1; either TRBD1 or TRBD2 may supply D (5 bases each). Germline V gives CDR1 DFQATT, CDR2 SNEGSKA (reference sequence). This CDR3 spans 16 amino acids. Trimming shortened V by 0 bases and J by 0 bases, and 12 bases separated the two germline ends.

The gene calls are TRBV7-3 and TRBJ2-7; 8 nucleotides match TRBD2. The V and J ends lost 3 bases and 6 bases, in that order; junction bases with no gene match: 7. The CDR3 consists of 14 residues. Per germline, CDR1 SGHTA and CDR2 FQGTGA. CDR3 DNA sequence: TGTGCCAGCAGCTTGGTCGGGGGGGCACCCGAGCAGTACTTC. It translates to CASSLVGGAPEQYF.

This clonotype appeared a few times. The chain joins TRBV3-1 to TRBJ1-6; D ambiguous. This CDR3 comprises 15 residues. Per germline, CDR1 LGHDT and CDR2 YNNKEL (reference sequence). Trimming pared 4 bases from V and 2 bases from J, leaving 9 bases between. The CDR3 is CASSLGGAYNSPLHF. CDR3 DNA: TGTGCCAGCAGCCTAGGCGGAGCCTATAATTCACCCCTCCACTTT.

The V gene is TRBV4-3, the J gene TRBJ1-5; D gene ambiguous. V was trimmed by 0 bases and J by 10 bases, leaving 13 bases between them. CDR1 is LGHNA and CDR2 is YSLEER in the germline V gene. CDR3 size: 14 residues. DNA of the CDR3: TGCGCCAGCAGCCAAGACCGCCGCCTGATACCCCAGCATTTT. This translates into CASSQDRRLIPQHF.

The chain has TRBV20-1 and TRBJ2-7; tentative D call: TRBD2 (6 bases). V was pared by 4 bases and J by 2 bases, with 12 bases between. In germline, CDR1 is DFQATT, CDR2 SNEGSKA (reference sequence). This CDR3 comprises 13 residues. The CDR3 here is CSAMEGRTYEQYF. Written as DNA, the CDR3 is TGCAGTGCTATGGAGGGAAGAACCTACGAGCAGTACTTC.

A note on this clonotype: This may arise from a read error, as a much more abundant clone is one base away. The chain uses TRBV12-3 or TRBV12-4 and TRBJ2-1; D unclear. The CDR3 spans 12 residues. Here the CDR3 reads CASSSYYKEQFF. CDR3 DNA sequence: TGTGCCAGCAGTTCTTACTACAAAGAGCAGTTCTTC.

This clonotype has ten or more counts. The CDR3 loop is CASSLDPGQGANIQYF. The CDR3 nucleotides read TGCGCCAGCAGCTTGGACCCGGGACAGGGCGCAAACATTCAGTACTTC. The gene calls are TRBV5-1 and TRBJ2-4, with TRBD1 matching over 9 bases. Unmatched junction bases numbered 7, after V lost 0 bases and J lost 6 bases. The germline CDR1 and CDR2 sequences are SGHRS and YFSETQ. CDR3 length: 16 residues.

The rearrangement uses TRBV5-1 and TRBJ2-1; the D is unclear. V was shortened by 4 bases and J by 0 bases, with 14 bases between the two germline ends. Germline V gene data show CDR1 as SGHRS and CDR2 as YFSETQ. This CDR3 is 16 amino acids long. This CDR3 is CASSPQDGSSYNEQFF. Here the CDR3 DNA reads TGCGCCAGCAGCCCGCAGGACGGAAGCTCCTACAATGAGCAGTTCTTC.

This clonotype was counted a few times. The J gene is TRBJ1-3, the V gene TRBV6-1; 8 bases fit TRBD1. Trimming cost V 4 bases and J 3 bases; bases outside gene matches: 5. Germline V gene data show CDR1 as MNHNS and CDR2 as SASEGT. The CDR3 contains 15 residues. The CDR3 loop is CASSAGTGLGNTIYF. The CDR3 region has the DNA TGTGCCAGCAGTGCAGGGACAGGACTTGGAAACACCATATATTTT.

This clonotype was counted between two and nine times. The chain couples TRBV6-5 to TRBJ1-1; D not certain. Trimming left V 8 bases short and J 10 bases short, with 14 bases between. CDR3 size: 11 residues. Germline values: CDR1 MNHEY, CDR2 SVGAGI. The CDR3 reads CASGPYEGAFF. The CDR3 nucleotides are TGTGCCAGCGGACCATATGAGGGAGCTTTCTTT.

The chain couples TRBV4-3 to TRBJ1-2; D is uncertain. Trimming removed 0 bases at V and 0 bases at J, with 5 bases between. The length of the CDR3 is 14 residues. The germline V gene encodes CDR1 LGHNA and CDR2 YSLEER. This CDR3 is CASSQEAANYGYTF. In nucleotides, the CDR3 is TGCGCCAGCAGCCAAGAGGCAGCTAACTATGGCTACACCTTC.

V and J are TRBV5-1 and TRBJ2-2; a weak D match, TRBD2 (6 bases). The CDR3 consists of 13 residues. V shed 0 bases and J shed 6 bases, with 6 bases lying between them. CDR1 and CDR2 (germline): SGHRS, YFSETQ. This CDR3 is CASSLGDSGELFF. The CDR3 DNA is TGCGCCAGCAGCTTGGGGGACTCCGGGGAGCTGTTTTTT. The full variable domain, its missing parts supplied by reference TRBV5-1 and TRBJ2-2, is KAGVTQTPRYLIKTRGQQVTLSCSPISGHRSVSWYQQTPGQGLQFLFEYFSETQRNKGNFPGRFSGRQFSNSRSEMNVSTLELGDSALYLCASSLGDSGELFFGEGSRLTVL.

The CDR3 DNA reads as TGTGCCAGCAGTAGTGCGAAGATGGGGGCGCCGCACTATGGCTACACCTTC. As protein: CASSSAKMGAPHYGYTF. The rearrangement uses TRBV28 and TRBJ1-2; D perhaps matches TRBD1 (6 bases). CDR3 size: 17 residues. CDR1 and CDR2 (germline): MDHEN, SYDVKM. Between the trimmed V and J ends, which lost 5 bases and 3 bases, there was a span of 22 bases.

The chain has TRBV7-2 and TRBJ2-1, with 8 bases identical to TRBD1. V trimming: 3 bases; J trimming: 12 bases; junction bases outside the gene matches: 13. In germline, CDR1 is SGHTA, CDR2 FQGNSA. CDR3 length equals 15 residues. CDR3 DNA sequence: TGTGCCAGCAGCTTTGGGACAGGTCCCACAGGGACGCAGTTCTTC. This sequence encodes CASSFGTGPTGTQFF.

The chain couples TRBV10-3 to TRBJ2-7, with unresolved D. Deletions cut 0 bases from V and 3 bases from J, with 6 bases between. The CDR3 totals 13 residues. Germline CDR1 reads ENHRY; CDR2 reads SYGVKD. CDR3 in amino acids: CAISESRIYEQYF. In nucleotides, the CDR3 is TGTGCCATCAGTGAGTCACGGATCTACGAGCAGTACTTC.

This clonotype was seen more than once but under ten times. This chain links TRBV27 with TRBJ2-7; weak D call: TRBD2 (6 bases). There are 16 residues in the CDR3. Germline CDR1 and CDR2: MNHEY and SMNVEV (reference sequence). Trimming removed 6 bases from V and 4 bases from J, with 22 bases in between. The DNA of the CDR3 is TGTGCCAGCAGCCCCTCTGGTTTATCAGGGAGGTACGAGCAGTACTTC. Its translation is CASSPSGLSGRYEQYF.

This clonotype has ten or more counts. This sequence joins TRBV5-1 and TRBJ2-1; D remains ambiguous. V gave up 0 bases and J gave up 3 bases, with 16 bases separating them. This CDR3 comprises 17 residues. Germline values: CDR1 SGHRS, CDR2 YFSETQ. The CDR3 loop reads CASSLVPVAGYYNEQFF. The DNA of the CDR3 is TGCGCCAGCAGCTTGGTACCCGTTGCTGGGTACTACAATGAGCAGTTCTTC.

This clonotype has just a few counts. The chain recombines TRBV7-2 with TRBJ2-7; a possible D gene is TRBD2 (6 bases). V was shortened by 0 bases and J by 2 bases, with 11 bases between the two germline ends. In germline, CDR1 is SGHTA, CDR2 FQGNSA. This CDR3 is built from 15 residues. CDR3 residues: CASSLASGGAYEQYF. The CDR3 DNA reads as TGTGCCAGCAGCTTAGCATCCGGGGGTGCCTACGAGCAGTACTTC.

This clonotype appeared a few times. This chain connects TRBV20-1 to TRBJ1-5; D ambiguous. The length of the CDR3 is 14 residues. Germline loops: CDR1 DFQATT, CDR2 SNEGSKA (reference sequence). With 6 bases removed from V and 4 bases from J, the gap between germline ends came to 16 bases. CDR3 sequence reads: CSAGRVIANQPQHF. The CDR3, as DNA: TGCAGTGCGGGGAGAGTCATCGCAAATCAGCCCCAGCATTTT.

The chain couples TRBV7-9 to TRBJ2-7, with 10 bases aligning to TRBD1. Germline V gives CDR1 SEHNR, CDR2 FQNEAQ (reference sequence). V shed 8 bases, J shed 3 bases, and the junction held 16 bases outside the gene matches. The CDR3 is 17 residues long. The CDR3 DNA reads as TGTGCCAGCGGGCCATCCGTTCCGGGACAGGGGTTCTACGAGCAGTACTTC. Protein: CASGPSVPGQGFYEQYF.